Included here is one T cell receptor (beta chain) sequence, with context. Method: immunoSEQ multiplex PCR; TCRdb's copy keeps in-frame clones and lacks some. This table has 15,000 to 20,000 clones, 70% to 90% appearing once. The sample belongs to a study of OX40 agonist ivuxolimab in advanced cancers. Looking at the study overall: Cohort: roughly 79% men, mean age around 55, aged roughly 23 to 79. Of the patients, three showed partial responses, one with hepatocellular carcinoma and two with cutaneous melanoma.

The TCR comes from an adult with an advanced solid tumor such as melanoma, head and neck, liver or kidney cancer. This specimen was CD4+ or CD8+ T cells sorted from blood, taken in a trial of the OX40 agonist ivuxolimab.

The CDR3 region is CASSFPGRNTEAFF. The CDR3 DNA reads as TGTGCCAGCAGCTTCCCCGGGAGGAACACTGAAGCTTTCTTT. This chain links TRBV7-8 with TRBJ1-1, with unresolved D. CDR1 and CDR2 from the germline V gene are SGHVS and FQNEAQ. Trimming removed 3 bases from V and 1 base from J, with 9 bases in between. The length of the CDR3 is 14 residues. Complete variable domain (other parts from reference TRBV7-8 and TRBJ1-1): GAGVSQSPRYKVAKRGQDVALRCDPISGHVSLFWYQQALGQGPEFLTYFQNEAQLDKSGLPSDRFFAERPEGSVSTLKIQRTQQEDSAVYLCASSFPGRNTEAFFGQGTRLTVV.